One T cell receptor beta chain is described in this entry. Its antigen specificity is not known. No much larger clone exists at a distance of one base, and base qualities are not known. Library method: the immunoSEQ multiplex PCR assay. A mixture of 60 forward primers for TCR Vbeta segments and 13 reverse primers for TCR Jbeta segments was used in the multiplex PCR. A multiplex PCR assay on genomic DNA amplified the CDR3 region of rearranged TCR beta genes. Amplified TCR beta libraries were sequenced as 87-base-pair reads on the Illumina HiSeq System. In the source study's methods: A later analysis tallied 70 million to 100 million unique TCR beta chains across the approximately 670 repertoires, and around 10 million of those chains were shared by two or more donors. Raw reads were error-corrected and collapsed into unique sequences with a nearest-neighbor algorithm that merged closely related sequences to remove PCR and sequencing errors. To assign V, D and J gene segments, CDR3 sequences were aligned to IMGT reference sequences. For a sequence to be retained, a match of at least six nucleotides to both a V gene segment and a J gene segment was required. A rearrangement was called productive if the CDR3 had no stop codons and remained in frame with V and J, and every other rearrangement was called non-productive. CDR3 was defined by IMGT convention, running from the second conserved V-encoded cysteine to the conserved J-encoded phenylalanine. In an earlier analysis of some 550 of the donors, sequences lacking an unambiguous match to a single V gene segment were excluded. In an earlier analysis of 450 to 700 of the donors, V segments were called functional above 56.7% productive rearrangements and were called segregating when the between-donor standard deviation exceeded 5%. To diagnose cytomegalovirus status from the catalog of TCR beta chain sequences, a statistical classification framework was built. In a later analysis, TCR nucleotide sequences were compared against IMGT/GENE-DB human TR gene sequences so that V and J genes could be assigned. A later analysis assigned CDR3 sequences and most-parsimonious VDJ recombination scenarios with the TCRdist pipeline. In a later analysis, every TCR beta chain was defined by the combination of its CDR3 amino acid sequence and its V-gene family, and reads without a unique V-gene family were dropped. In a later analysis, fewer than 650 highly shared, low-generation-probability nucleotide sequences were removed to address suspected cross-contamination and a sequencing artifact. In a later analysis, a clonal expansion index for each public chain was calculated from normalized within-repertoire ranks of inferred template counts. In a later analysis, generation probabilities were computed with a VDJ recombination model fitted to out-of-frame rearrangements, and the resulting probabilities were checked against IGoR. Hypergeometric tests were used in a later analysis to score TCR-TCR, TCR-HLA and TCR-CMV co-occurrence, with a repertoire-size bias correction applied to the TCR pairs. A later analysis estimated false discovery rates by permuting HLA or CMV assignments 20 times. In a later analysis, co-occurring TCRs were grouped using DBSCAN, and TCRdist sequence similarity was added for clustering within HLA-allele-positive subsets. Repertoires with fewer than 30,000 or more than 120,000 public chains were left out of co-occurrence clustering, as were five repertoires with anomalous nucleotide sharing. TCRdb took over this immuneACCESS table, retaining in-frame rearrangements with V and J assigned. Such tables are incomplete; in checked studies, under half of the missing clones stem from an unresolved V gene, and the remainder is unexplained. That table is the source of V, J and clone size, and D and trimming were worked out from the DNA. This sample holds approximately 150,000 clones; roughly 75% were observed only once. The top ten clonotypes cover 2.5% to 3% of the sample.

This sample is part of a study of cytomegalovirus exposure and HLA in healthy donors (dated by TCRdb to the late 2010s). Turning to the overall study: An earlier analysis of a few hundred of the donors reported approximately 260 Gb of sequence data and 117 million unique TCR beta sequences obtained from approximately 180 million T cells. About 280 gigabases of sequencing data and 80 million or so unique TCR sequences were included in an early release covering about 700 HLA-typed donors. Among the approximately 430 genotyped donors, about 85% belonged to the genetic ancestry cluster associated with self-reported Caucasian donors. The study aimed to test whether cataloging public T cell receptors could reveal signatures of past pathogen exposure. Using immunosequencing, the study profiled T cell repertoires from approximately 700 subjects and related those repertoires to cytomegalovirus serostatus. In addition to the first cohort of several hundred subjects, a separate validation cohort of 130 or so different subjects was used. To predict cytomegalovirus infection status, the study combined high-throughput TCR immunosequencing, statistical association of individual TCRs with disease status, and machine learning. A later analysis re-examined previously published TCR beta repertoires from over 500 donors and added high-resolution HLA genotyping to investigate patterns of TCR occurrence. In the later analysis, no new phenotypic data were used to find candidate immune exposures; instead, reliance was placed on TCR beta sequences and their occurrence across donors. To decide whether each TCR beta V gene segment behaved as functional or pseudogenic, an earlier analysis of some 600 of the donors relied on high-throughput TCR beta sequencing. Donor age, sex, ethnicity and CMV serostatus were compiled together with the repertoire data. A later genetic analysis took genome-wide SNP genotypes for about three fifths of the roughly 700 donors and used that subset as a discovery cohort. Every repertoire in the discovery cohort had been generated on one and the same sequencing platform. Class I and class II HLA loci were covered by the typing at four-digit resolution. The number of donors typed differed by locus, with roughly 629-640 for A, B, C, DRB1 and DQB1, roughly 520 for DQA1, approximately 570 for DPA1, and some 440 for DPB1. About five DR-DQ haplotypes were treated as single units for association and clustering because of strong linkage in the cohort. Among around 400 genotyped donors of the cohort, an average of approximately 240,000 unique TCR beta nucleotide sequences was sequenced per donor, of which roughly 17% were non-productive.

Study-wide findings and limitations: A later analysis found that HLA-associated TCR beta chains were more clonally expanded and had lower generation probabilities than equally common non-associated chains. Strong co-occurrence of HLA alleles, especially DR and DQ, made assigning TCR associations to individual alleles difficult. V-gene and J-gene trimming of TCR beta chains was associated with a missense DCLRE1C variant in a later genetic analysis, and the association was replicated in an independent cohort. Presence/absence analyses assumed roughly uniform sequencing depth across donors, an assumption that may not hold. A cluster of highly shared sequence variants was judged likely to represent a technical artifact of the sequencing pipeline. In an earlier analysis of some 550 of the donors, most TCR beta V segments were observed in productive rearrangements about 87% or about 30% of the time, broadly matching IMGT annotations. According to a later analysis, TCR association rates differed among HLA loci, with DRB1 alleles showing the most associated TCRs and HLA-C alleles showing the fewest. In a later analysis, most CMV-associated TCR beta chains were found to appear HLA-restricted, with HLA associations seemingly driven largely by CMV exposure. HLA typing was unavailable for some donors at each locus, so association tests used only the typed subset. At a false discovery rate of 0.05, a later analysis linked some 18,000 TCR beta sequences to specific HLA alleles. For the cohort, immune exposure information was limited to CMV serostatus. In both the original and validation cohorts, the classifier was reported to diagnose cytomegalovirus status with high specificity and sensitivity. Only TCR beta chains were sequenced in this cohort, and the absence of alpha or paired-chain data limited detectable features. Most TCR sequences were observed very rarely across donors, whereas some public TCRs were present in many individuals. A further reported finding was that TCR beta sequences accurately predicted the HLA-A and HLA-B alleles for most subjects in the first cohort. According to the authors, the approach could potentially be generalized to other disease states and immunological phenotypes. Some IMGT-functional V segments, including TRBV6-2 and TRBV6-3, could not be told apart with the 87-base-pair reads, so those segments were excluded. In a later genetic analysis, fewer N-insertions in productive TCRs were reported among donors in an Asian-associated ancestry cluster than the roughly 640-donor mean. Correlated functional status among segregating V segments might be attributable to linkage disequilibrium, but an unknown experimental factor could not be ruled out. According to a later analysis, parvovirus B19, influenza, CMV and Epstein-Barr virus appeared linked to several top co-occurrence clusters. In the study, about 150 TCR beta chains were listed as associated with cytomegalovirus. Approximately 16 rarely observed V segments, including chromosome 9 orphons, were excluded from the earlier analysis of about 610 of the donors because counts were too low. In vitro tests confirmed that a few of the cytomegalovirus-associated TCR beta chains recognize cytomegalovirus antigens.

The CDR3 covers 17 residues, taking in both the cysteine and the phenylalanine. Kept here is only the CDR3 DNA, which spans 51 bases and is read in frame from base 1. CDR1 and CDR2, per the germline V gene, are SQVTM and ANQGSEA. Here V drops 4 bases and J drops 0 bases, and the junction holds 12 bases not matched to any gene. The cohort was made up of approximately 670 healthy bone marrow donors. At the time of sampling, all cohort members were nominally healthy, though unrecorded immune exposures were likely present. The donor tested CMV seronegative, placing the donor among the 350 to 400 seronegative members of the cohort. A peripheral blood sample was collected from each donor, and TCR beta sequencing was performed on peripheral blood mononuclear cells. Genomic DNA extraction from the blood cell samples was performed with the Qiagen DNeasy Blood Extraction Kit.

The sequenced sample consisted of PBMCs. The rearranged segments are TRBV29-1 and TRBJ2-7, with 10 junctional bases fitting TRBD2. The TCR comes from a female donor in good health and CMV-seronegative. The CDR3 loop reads CSVGARGAGGSSYEQYF. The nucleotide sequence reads TGCAGCGTTGGGGCAAGGGGAGCGGGAGGGAGCTCCTACGAGCAGTACTTC.